These T cell receptor beta chains were read from a single sample in a study of breast tumors, draining lymph nodes, adjacent tissues. TCRdb redid the calling of the multiplex PCR reads with MiXCR, one entry per CDR3 protein. The repertoire holds 50,000 to 65,000 distinct CDR3 sequences, with roughly 39% as singletons. The sequenced sample consisted of breast tumor tissue. These receptors were obtained from a female donor with breast cancer. Some clones in this sample may be carry-over from other donors' samples. Each CDR3 is given with its conserved first and last residue. D genes are given only for firm matches. Not every row has a clone size; where given, it reads once, few, many or a size class.

clone size: many
D gene: .
V gene: TRBV5-1
J gene: TRBJ1-6
CDR3 DNA: TGCGCCAGCAGAGCCGGGGCGGGGGTGGTTAATTCACCCCTCCACTTT
CDR3 protein: CASRAGAGVVNSPLHF

clone size: many
D gene: .
V gene: TRBV5-6
J gene: TRBJ1-2
CDR3 DNA: TGTGCCACCGCTCGGGAGGAGGGTGGCTACACCTTC
CDR3 protein: CATAREEGGYTF

clone size: many
D gene: .
V gene: TRBV27
J gene: TRBJ2-7
CDR3 DNA: TGTGCCACCAGCCCGGGCAGGGCGGTCCTCGAGCAGTACTTC
CDR3 protein: CATSPGRAVLEQYF

clone size: many
D gene: .
V gene: TRBV6-2/TRBV6-3
J gene: TRBJ1-2
CDR3 DNA: TGTGCCAGCAGTTCTCACACCTATGGCTACACCTTC
CDR3 protein: CASSSHTYGYTF

clone size: .
D gene: .
V gene: TRBV12-3/TRBV12-4
J gene: TRBJ2-1
CDR3 DNA: TGTGCCAGTAGTTTCAATTTTGCATCAGGGAATGAGCAGTTCTTC
CDR3 protein: CASSFNFASGNEQFF

clone size: many
D gene: .
V gene: TRBV10-3
J gene: TRBJ1-3
CDR3 DNA: TGTGCCATCAGTGAGGGAGCCCAAACTGGAAACACCATATATTTT
CDR3 protein: CAISEGAQTGNTIYF

clone size: .
D gene: .
V gene: TRBV7-9
J gene: TRBJ1-2
CDR3 DNA: TGTGCCAGCAGCCACTGGGGGGCCACTGGCTACACCTTC
CDR3 protein: CASSHWGATGYTF

clone size: many
D gene: .
V gene: TRBV5-6
J gene: TRBJ1-2
CDR3 DNA: TGTGCCAGCAGCCGAGGTCTGGACTATGGCTACACCTTC
CDR3 protein: CASSRGLDYGYTF

clone size: many
D gene: .
V gene: TRBV12-3/TRBV12-4
J gene: TRBJ2-1
CDR3 DNA: TGTGCCAGCAGGGGTAATTTCTCCTACAATGAGCAGTTCTTC
CDR3 protein: CASRGNFSYNEQFF

clone size: many
D gene: .
V gene: TRBV4-2
J gene: TRBJ2-3
CDR3 DNA: TGTGCCAGCAGCCAAGATTTGGGGGGAGGGGGAGATACGCAGTATTTT
CDR3 protein: CASSQDLGGGGDTQYF

clone size: many
D gene: TRBD2
V gene: TRBV9
J gene: TRBJ2-1
CDR3 DNA: TGTGCCAGCAGCGGCACACAGGGACTAGGTAATAATGAGCAGTTCTTC
CDR3 protein: CASSGTQGLGNNEQFF

clone size: .
D gene: .
V gene: TRBV10-3
J gene: TRBJ2-5
CDR3 DNA: .
CDR3 protein: CAICSARGEDLAQYF

clone size: many
D gene: TRBD2
V gene: TRBV6-4
J gene: TRBJ2-2
CDR3 DNA: TGTGCCAGCAGTCCCGGACTAGCAGGGATCCCCACTCACACCGGGGAGCTGTTTTTT
CDR3 protein: CASSPGLAGIPTHTGELFF

clone size: once
D gene: .
V gene: TRBV7-9
J gene: TRBJ2-7
CDR3 DNA: .
CDR3 protein: CASSFYICSARLPLGGAPYEQYF

clone size: few
D gene: TRBD2
V gene: TRBV6-5
J gene: TRBJ2-1
CDR3 DNA: TGTGCCAGCAGTTACCTCTCCGGGACTAGAAACAATGAGCAGCTCTTC
CDR3 protein: CASSYLSGTRNNEQLF

clone size: many
D gene: TRBD2
V gene: TRBV9
J gene: TRBJ2-5
CDR3 DNA: TGTGCCAGCAGCGTCCGGGACTACAAACCCCAAGAGACCCAGTACTTC
CDR3 protein: CASSVRDYKPQETQYF

clone size: many
D gene: TRBD2
V gene: TRBV5-4
J gene: TRBJ2-1
CDR3 DNA: TGTGCCAGCAGCTTGGGGCTAGCGGGAGGAGTCGCCTACAATGAGCAGTTCTTC
CDR3 protein: CASSLGLAGGVAYNEQFF

clone size: .
D gene: .
V gene: TRBV19
J gene: TRBJ2-2
CDR3 DNA: TGTGCCAGTAGTATAGATCCCCTAGCCCGAATCGGGGAGCTGTTTTTT
CDR3 protein: CASSIDPLARIGELFF

clone size: many
D gene: TRBD2
V gene: TRBV19
J gene: TRBJ2-7
CDR3 DNA: TGTGCCAGTAGTATCGCGTTACTAGCGGGGGCCCCAAAAGGCGAGCAGTACTTC
CDR3 protein: CASSIALLAGAPKGEQYF

clone size: many
D gene: .
V gene: TRBV30
J gene: TRBJ1-5
CDR3 DNA: TGTGCCTGGAACCCCCCCAACAGCAATCAGCCCCAGCATTTT
CDR3 protein: CAWNPPNSNQPQHF

clone size: .
D gene: TRBD1
V gene: TRBV24-1
J gene: TRBJ1-2
CDR3 DNA: TGTGCCACCAGTGATCCGGGACAGGGGAATGGTGGCTACACCTTC
CDR3 protein: CATSDPGQGNGGYTF

clone size: many
D gene: .
V gene: TRBV7-3
J gene: TRBJ1-6
CDR3 DNA: TGTGCCAGCAGCTTACGCGGGCCAGGGGAGGGTTTCTATAATTCACCCCTCCACTTT
CDR3 protein: CASSLRGPGEGFYNSPLHF

clone size: many
D gene: .
V gene: TRBV7-9
J gene: TRBJ2-1
CDR3 DNA: TGTGCCAGCAGCTTAACCGATGAGCAGTTCTTC
CDR3 protein: CASSLTDEQFF

clone size: many
D gene: TRBD1
V gene: TRBV2
J gene: TRBJ1-4
CDR3 DNA: TGTGCCAGCCACGACAGGGGCGTTAATGAAAAACTGTTTTTT
CDR3 protein: CASHDRGVNEKLFF

clone size: many
D gene: .
V gene: TRBV7-8
J gene: TRBJ2-5
CDR3 DNA: TGTGCCAGCAGCCATACTCAAGAGACCCAGTACTTC
CDR3 protein: CASSHTQETQYF

clone size: .
D gene: .
V gene: TRBV12-3/TRBV12-4
J gene: TRBJ1-3
CDR3 DNA: TGTGCCAGCGGGGAACGATCCGTGGGATTT
CDR3 protein: CASGERSVGF

clone size: .
D gene: TRBD2
V gene: TRBV9
J gene: TRBJ2-3
CDR3 DNA: TGTGCCAGCAGCGTATCAGGGACTAGCGGTTTAACAGATACGCAGTATTTT
CDR3 protein: CASSVSGTSGLTDTQYF

clone size: .
D gene: .
V gene: TRBV9
J gene: TRBJ2-3
CDR3 DNA: TGTGCCAGCAGCGGTGGGACTGGCGGTTTAGCAGATACGCGGTATTTT
CDR3 protein: CASSGGTGGLADTRYF

clone size: many
D gene: .
V gene: TRBV11-2
J gene: TRBJ2-7
CDR3 DNA: TGTGCCAGCAGCTTAAATCCGGTCAGCAACTACGAGCAGTACTTC
CDR3 protein: CASSLNPVSNYEQYF

clone size: once
D gene: TRBD2
V gene: TRBV7-9
J gene: TRBJ2-7
CDR3 DNA: TGTGCCAGCAGCCGGGAGGGCCTCTCCGAGCAGTACTTC
CDR3 protein: CASSREGLSEQYF

clone size: .
D gene: TRBD2
V gene: TRBV6-5
J gene: TRBJ2-1
CDR3 DNA: TGTGCCAGCAGTTACTCTAGCGGGAGCTACAATGAGCAGTTCTTC
CDR3 protein: CASSYSSGSYNEQFF

clone size: many
D gene: .
V gene: TRBV6-2/TRBV6-3
J gene: TRBJ1-5
CDR3 DNA: TGTGCCAGCAAGGAGAGCAATCAGCCCCAGCATTTT
CDR3 protein: CASKESNQPQHF

clone size: .
D gene: .
V gene: TRBV28
J gene: TRBJ1-1
CDR3 DNA: TGTGCCAGCAGTTCACATGAGAACACTGAAGCTTTCTTT
CDR3 protein: CASSSHENTEAFF

clone size: .
D gene: TRBD2
V gene: TRBV12-3/TRBV12-4
J gene: TRBJ2-7
CDR3 DNA: TGTGCCAGCAGCCAGGCCAATGGCGGGAGGGTCGAGCAGTACTTC
CDR3 protein: CASSQANGGRVEQYF

clone size: few
D gene: .
V gene: TRBV6-1
J gene: TRBJ2-3
CDR3 DNA: TGTGCCATCGATCGTCCGGGACGAACAGATACGCAGTATTTT
CDR3 protein: CAIDRPGRTDTQYF

clone size: many
D gene: .
V gene: TRBV19
J gene: TRBJ2-1
CDR3 DNA: TGTGCCAGTAGTCCCCGGGACCGGGACAATGAGCAGTTCTTC
CDR3 protein: CASSPRDRDNEQFF

clone size: many
D gene: .
V gene: TRBV7-9
J gene: TRBJ1-2
CDR3 DNA: TGTGCCAGCAGCTCGGGGGGGACCAAGGAGAGCTATGGCTACACCTTC
CDR3 protein: CASSSGGTKESYGYTF

clone size: .
D gene: TRBD2
V gene: TRBV4-1
J gene: TRBJ2-7
CDR3 DNA: TGCGCCAGCAGTGACGGGACTAGCGGGATCAACGAGCAGTACTTC
CDR3 protein: CASSDGTSGINEQYF

clone size: medium-sized
D gene: .
V gene: TRBV7-2
J gene: TRBJ1-6
CDR3 DNA: TGTGCCAGCAGCTTAGAGAGCTCCTATAATTCACCCCTCCACTTT
CDR3 protein: CASSLESSYNSPLHF

clone size: .
D gene: .
V gene: TRBV2
J gene: TRBJ2-2
CDR3 DNA: .
CDR3 protein: CASSAGLAIEQYFGNTGELFF

clone size: many
D gene: TRBD2
V gene: TRBV5-1
J gene: TRBJ2-3
CDR3 DNA: TGCGCCAGCAGCTTGGAGGGAATAGCGGGAGGAGCAGATACGCAGTATTTT
CDR3 protein: CASSLEGIAGGADTQYF

clone size: .
D gene: .
V gene: TRBV29-1
J gene: TRBJ2-5
CDR3 DNA: TGCAGCGTTGCTTCAGGGGCCCAAGAGACCCAGTACTTC
CDR3 protein: CSVASGAQETQYF

clone size: .
D gene: .
V gene: TRBV7-2
J gene: TRBJ1-2
CDR3 DNA: TGTGCCAGCAGCTTAGGCAGGGATGGCTACACCTTC
CDR3 protein: CASSLGRDGYTF

clone size: .
D gene: .
V gene: TRBV7-2
J gene: TRBJ2-7
CDR3 DNA: TGTGCCAGCAGCGTAACTCGGACCGCTTCCTACGAGCAGTACTTC
CDR3 protein: CASSVTRTASYEQYF

clone size: few
D gene: .
V gene: TRBV18
J gene: TRBJ2-1
CDR3 DNA: TGTGCCAGCTCACCACAACGCGGTTCCTACAATGAGCAGTTCTTC
CDR3 protein: CASSPQRGSYNEQFF

clone size: many
D gene: .
V gene: TRBV28
J gene: TRBJ2-5
CDR3 DNA: TGTGCCAGCAGGGGGGTCGCGTCCCAGTACTTC
CDR3 protein: CASRGVASQYF

clone size: many
D gene: TRBD2
V gene: TRBV11-3
J gene: TRBJ2-1
CDR3 DNA: TGTGCCAGCAGCTTAGGGACTAGCGGATACAATGAGCAGTTCTTC
CDR3 protein: CASSLGTSGYNEQFF

clone size: .
D gene: TRBD2
V gene: TRBV7-2
J gene: TRBJ2-7
CDR3 DNA: TGTGCCAGCAGCTCGCGAGGAGCGGGAGGGTCGTCCTACGAGCTGTACTTC
CDR3 protein: CASSSRGAGGSSYELYF

clone size: .
D gene: TRBD2
V gene: TRBV7-4
J gene: TRBJ2-5
CDR3 DNA: TGTGCCAGCAGCCGATCGGGCGGGAGGGCCCGTGAGACCCAGTACTTC
CDR3 protein: CASSRSGGRARETQYF

clone size: once
D gene: TRBD1
V gene: TRBV7-8
J gene: TRBJ1-2
CDR3 DNA: TGTGCCAGCAGCTTTAGCCCAGACAGGGACGGCTACACCTTC
CDR3 protein: CASSFSPDRDGYTF

clone size: .
D gene: .
V gene: TRBV12-3/TRBV12-4
J gene: TRBJ1-2
CDR3 DNA: TGTGCCAGCAGTGGGGACACCTTC
CDR3 protein: CASSGDTF

clone size: many
D gene: TRBD1
V gene: TRBV4-3
J gene: TRBJ2-7
CDR3 DNA: TGCGCCAGCAGCCAAGAACCGACAGGGGTAGGGATCGAGCAGTACTTC
CDR3 protein: CASSQEPTGVGIEQYF

clone size: many
D gene: .
V gene: TRBV12-5
J gene: TRBJ2-5
CDR3 DNA: TGTGCTAGTGGTTTGGCCGTTGGACAGTCGTTAAAGACCCAGTACTTC
CDR3 protein: CASGLAVGQSLKTQYF

clone size: many
D gene: .
V gene: TRBV5-1
J gene: TRBJ1-5
CDR3 DNA: TGCGCCAGTTCCACTGGGGGCGGTCAGCCCCAGCATTTT
CDR3 protein: CASSTGGGQPQHF